This T cell receptor (beta chain) was sequenced during a study of blood T cell repertoires in COVID-19. Study details: The United States, Italy and Spain were the sources of the acute and convalescent COVID-19 samples.

Clinical history as reported by participants underpinned cohort assignment. The count of this clone is one. The CDR3 spans 15 residues. Per germline, CDR1 LGHNA and CDR2 YNFKEQ. V shed 4 bases and J 6 bases; nucleotides not matched to a gene: 6. TCRdb's table, derived via immunoSEQ multiplex PCR, lists solely in-frame clones and lacks some. The repertoire holds around 150,000 clones, over 70% seen once, with about 3.4% in the top ten. This TCR was sampled from a woman aged 55-69 years who had recovered from COVID-19. Sequencing used PBMCs or T cells enriched from blood (not recorded which). The chain uses TRBV4-2 and TRBJ1-4; 9 nucleotides align to TRBD1. The CDR3 DNA is TGTGCCAGCAGCCGACCGGGACAGGGAGATGAAAAACTGTTTTTT. This sequence encodes CASSRPGQGDEKLFF.